The rows below give T cell receptor beta chains drawn from one sample of a study of T-cell reconstitution after alpha-beta-depleted transplantation in children. TCRdb recomputed calls from the PCR reads with MiXCR, one row per CDR3 protein. The table has roughly 49,000 distinct CDR3 sequences, about 10% seen once. The sequences come from PBMCs, mostly from graft donor cells, collected 60 days after TCRalphabeta/CD19-depleted stem cell transplant. These receptors were collected from a male patient between 2 and 10 years old who had a stem cell transplant for chronic granulomatous disease, so the T cells may come from the graft donor. The CDR3 runs from the conserved cysteine through the conserved F or W. The D gene is left open where the match is weak. Clone size is given for some rows only: seen once, a few or many times, or a class if the clone is expanded.

clone size	J gene	V gene	D gene	CDR3 DNA	CDR3 protein
once	TRBJ2-2	TRBV19	TRBD2	TGTGCCAGTAGTATAGGGACTAGCGGGAGACCAAGGAACACCGGGGAGCTGTTTTTT	CASSIGTSGRPRNTGELFF
NA	TRBJ1-1	TRBV30	NA	TGTGCCTGGAGTGGGTGGACGAACACTGAAGCTTTCTTT	CAWSGWTNTEAFF
NA	TRBJ1-2	TRBV7-2	NA	TGTGCCAGCAGCTTTTGGGGTATCGGCGGCTACACCTTC	CASSFWGIGGYTF
many	TRBJ2-3	TRBV5-1	TRBD2	TGCGCCAGCAGACTAGCGGCCATATACACAGATACGCAGTATTTT	CASRLAAIYTDTQYF
many	TRBJ2-2	TRBV18	NA	TGTGCCAGCTCACCACCGCGGGCAGGATTAAACACCGGGGAGCTGTTTTTT	CASSPPRAGLNTGELFF
many	TRBJ1-5	TRBV10-2	NA	TGCGCCAGCAGCCCACTTAGTCAGCCCCAGCATTTT	CASSPLSQPQHF
many	TRBJ2-5	TRBV18	TRBD1	TGTGCCAGCTCCCTCGGGACAGGGCACCAAGAGACCCAGTACTTC	CASSLGTGHQETQYF
few	TRBJ2-7	TRBV4-3	NA	TGCGCCAGCAGCCAAGCCCGCTTTGGTCACGAGCAGTACTTC	CASSQARFGHEQYF
NA	TRBJ2-3	TRBV19	NA	TGTGCCAGTGCGGGTCCCACAGATACGCAGTATTTT	CASAGPTDTQYF
many	TRBJ2-4	TRBV29-1	NA	TGCAGCGTGTGGGAAAACATTCAGTACTTC	CSVWENIQYF